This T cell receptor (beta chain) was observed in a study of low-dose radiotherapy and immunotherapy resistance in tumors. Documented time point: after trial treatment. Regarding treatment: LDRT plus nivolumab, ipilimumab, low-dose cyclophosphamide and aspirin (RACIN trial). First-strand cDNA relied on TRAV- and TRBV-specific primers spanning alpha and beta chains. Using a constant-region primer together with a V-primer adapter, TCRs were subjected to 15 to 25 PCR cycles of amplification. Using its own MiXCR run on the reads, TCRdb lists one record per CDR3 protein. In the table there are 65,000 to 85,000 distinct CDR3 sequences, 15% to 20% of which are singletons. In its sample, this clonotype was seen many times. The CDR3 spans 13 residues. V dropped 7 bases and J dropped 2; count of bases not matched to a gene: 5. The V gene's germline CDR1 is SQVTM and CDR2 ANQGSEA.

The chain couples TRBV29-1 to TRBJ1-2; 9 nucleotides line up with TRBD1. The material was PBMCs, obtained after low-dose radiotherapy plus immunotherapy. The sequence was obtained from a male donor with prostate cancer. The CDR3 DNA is TGCAGCGCCCGACAGGGGGGAAACTATGGCTACACCTTC. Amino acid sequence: CSARQGGNYGYTF.